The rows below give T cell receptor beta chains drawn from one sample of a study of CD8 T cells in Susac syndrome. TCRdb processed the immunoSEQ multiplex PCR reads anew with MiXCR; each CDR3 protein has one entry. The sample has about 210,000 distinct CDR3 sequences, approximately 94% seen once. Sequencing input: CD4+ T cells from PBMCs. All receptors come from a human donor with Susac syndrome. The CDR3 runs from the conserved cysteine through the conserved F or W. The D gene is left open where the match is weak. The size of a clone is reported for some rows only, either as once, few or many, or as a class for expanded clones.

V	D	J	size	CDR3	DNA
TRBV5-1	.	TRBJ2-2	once	CASSLVANTGELFF	TGCGCCAGCAGCTTGGTAGCAAACACCGGGGAGCTGTTTTTT
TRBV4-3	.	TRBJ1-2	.	CASSQDLGADNYYGYTF	TGCGCCAGCAGCCAAGATCTGGGGGCAGACAATTACTATGGCTACACCTTC
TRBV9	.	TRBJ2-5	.	CASSVDQVTETQYF	TGTGCCAGCAGCGTAGATCAGGTGACGGAGACCCAGTACTTC
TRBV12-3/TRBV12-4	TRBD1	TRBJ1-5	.	CASSPDRVHQPQHF	TGTGCCAGCAGTCCGGACAGGGTTCATCAGCCCCAGCATTTT
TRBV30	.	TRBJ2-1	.	CAWSVSRNYNEQFF	TGTGCCTGGAGTGTAAGTAGGAACTACAATGAGCAGTTCTTC
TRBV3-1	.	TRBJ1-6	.	CASSQVGATPLHF	TGTGCCAGCAGCCAAGTTGGGGCTACACCCCTCCACTTT
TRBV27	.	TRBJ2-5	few	CASSPGQETQYF	TGTGCCAGCAGTCCAGGCCAAGAGACCCAGTACTTC
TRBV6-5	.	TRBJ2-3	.	CASSYSGLPSHDTQYF	TGTGCCAGCAGTTACTCGGGCCTACCTTCCCACGATACGCAGTATTTT
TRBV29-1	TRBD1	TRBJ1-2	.	CSVTRQGPGSYYGYTF	TGCAGCGTTACTCGACAGGGTCCCGGAAGCTACTATGGCTACACCTTC
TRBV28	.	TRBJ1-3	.	CASSPRAPGNTIYF	TGTGCCAGCAGCCCCAGGGCGCCAGGAAACACCATATATTTT
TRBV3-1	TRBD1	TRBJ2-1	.	CASSPRGTWVYNEQFF	TGTGCCAGCAGCCCCAGGGGGACGTGGGTCTACAATGAGCAGTTCTTC
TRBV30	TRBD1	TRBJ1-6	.	CAWSLSVGTGAFRPLHF	TGTGCCTGGAGTTTAAGTGTTGGGACAGGGGCATTTCGACCCCTCCACTTT
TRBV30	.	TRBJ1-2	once	CAWSNWVTSNYGYTF	TGTGCCTGGAGCAATTGGGTGACCTCTAACTATGGCTACACCTTC
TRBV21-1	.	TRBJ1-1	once	CASQAGAFTEAFF	TGTGCCAGCCAGGCAGGGGCCTTCACTGAAGCTTTCTTT
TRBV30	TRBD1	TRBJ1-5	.	CAWSKDRGSEPQHF	TGTGCCTGGAGTAAGGACAGGGGGTCTGAACCCCAGCATTTT
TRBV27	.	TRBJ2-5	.	CASSGRDSEETQYF	TGTGCCAGCAGTGGACGCGACAGTGAGGAGACCCAGTACTTC
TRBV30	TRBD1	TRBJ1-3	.	CAWSPGQVASRNTIYF	TGTGCCTGGAGTCCCGGACAGGTCGCCTCCCGCAACACCATATATTTT
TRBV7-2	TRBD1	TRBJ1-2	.	CASSFPGQGRGNYGYTF	TGTGCCAGCAGCTTTCCGGGACAGGGTAGGGGGAACTATGGCTACACCTTC
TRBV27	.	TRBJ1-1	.	CASTSKVNTEAFF	TGTGCCAGCACCTCCAAAGTGAACACTGAAGCTTTCTTT
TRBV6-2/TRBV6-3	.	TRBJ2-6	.	CASKDAQGGANVLTF	TGTGCCAGCAAAGACGCACAGGGTGGGGCCAACGTCCTGACTTTC
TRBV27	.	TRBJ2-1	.	CASSHPSQRVDEQFF	TGTGCCAGCAGTCACCCCTCCCAGCGGGTCGATGAGCAGTTCTTC
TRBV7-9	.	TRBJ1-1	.	CASSTMNTEAFF	TGTGCCAGCAGCACAATGAACACTGAAGCTTTCTTT
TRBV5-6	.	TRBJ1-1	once	CASSPDSNTEAFF	TGTGCCAGCAGCCCAGACAGTAACACTGAAGCTTTCTTT
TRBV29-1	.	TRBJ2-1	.	CSLRDSYNEQFF	TGCAGCCTCCGGGACTCGTACAATGAGCAGTTCTTC
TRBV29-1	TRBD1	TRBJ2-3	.	CSAWDRGTDTQYF	TGCAGCGCCTGGGACAGGGGAACAGATACGCAGTATTTT
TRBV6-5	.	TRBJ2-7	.	CASSYSVRDLDEQYF	TGTGCCAGCAGTTACTCCGTCAGGGATCTCGACGAGCAGTACTTC
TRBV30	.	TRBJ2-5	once	CASRDPRRQETQYF	TGTGCCTCCCGGGACCCCAGGCGGCAAGAGACCCAGTACTTC
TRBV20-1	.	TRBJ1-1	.	CSARDYPGRMNTEAFF	TGCAGTGCTAGAGATTATCCGGGACGGATGAACACTGAAGCTTTCTTT
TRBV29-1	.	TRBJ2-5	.	CSAPPGEETQYF	TGCAGCGCCCCTCCCGGCGAAGAGACCCAGTACTTC
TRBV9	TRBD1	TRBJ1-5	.	CASSVGQAGQPQHF	TGTGCCAGCAGCGTCGGACAGGCCGGCCAGCCCCAGCATTTT
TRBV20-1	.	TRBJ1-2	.	CSASPGGSANYGYTF	TGCAGTGCTAGCCCTGGGGGGTCGGCTAACTATGGCTACACCTTC
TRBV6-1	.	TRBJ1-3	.	CASSQRLRDSGNTIYF	TGTGCCAGCAGTCAACGTCTCCGGGACTCTGGAAACACCATATATTTT
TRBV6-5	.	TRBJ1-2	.	CASSYGGRGYGYTF	TGTGCCAGCAGTTACGGGGGACGCGGCTATGGCTACACCTTC
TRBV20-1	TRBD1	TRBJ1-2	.	CSARGDSPYTF	TGCAGTGCTAGGGGGGACAGTCCGTACACCTTC
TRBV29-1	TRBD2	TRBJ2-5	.	CSLRRGGETQYF	TGCAGCCTACGGCGGGGGGGGGAGACCCAGTACTTC
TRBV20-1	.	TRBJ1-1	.	CSAGGLPLNTEAFF	TGCAGTGCTGGGGGACTCCCCCTGAACACTGAAGCTTTCTTT
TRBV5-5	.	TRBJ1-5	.	CASSRSIGEDDQPQHF	TGTGCCAGCAGCCGCTCGATAGGGGAGGACGATCAGCCCCAGCATTTT
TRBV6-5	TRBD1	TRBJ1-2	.	CASSSTGTGNYGYTF	TGTGCCAGCAGTTCCACCGGGACAGGGAACTATGGCTACACCTTC
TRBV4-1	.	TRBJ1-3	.	CASSQDFGGSGNTIYF	TGCGCCAGCAGCCAAGATTTCGGAGGTTCTGGAAACACCATATATTTT
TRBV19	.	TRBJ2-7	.	CASSIQPGSSYEQYF	TGTGCCAGTAGTATTCAGCCAGGGAGCTCCTACGAGCAGTACTTC
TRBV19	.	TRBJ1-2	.	CASSSPAVGYGYTF	TGTGCCAGTAGTTCCCCAGCGGTTGGCTATGGCTACACCTTC
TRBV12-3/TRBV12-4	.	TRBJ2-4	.	CASSFTAKNIQYF	TGTGCCAGCAGTTTCACAGCAAAAAACATTCAGTACTTC
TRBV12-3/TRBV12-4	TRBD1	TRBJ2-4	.	CASSLTGTGFGENIQYF	TGTGCCAGCAGTCTTACCGGGACAGGGTTTGGGGAAAACATTCAGTACTTC
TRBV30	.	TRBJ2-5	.	CAWSGRGARKTQYF	TGTGCCTGGAGTGGCCGGGGGGCACGAAAGACCCAGTACTTC
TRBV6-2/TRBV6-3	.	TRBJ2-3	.	CASSRESPGADTQYF	TGTGCCAGCAGTAGAGAATCCCCCGGGGCAGATACGCAGTATTTT
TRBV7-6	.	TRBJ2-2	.	CASSGRVTGELFF	TGTGCCAGCAGCGGCAGGGTCACCGGGGAGCTGTTTTTT
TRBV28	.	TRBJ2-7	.	CASRGWGISYEQYF	TGTGCCAGCCGTGGGTGGGGGATTTCCTACGAGCAGTACTTC
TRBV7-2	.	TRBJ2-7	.	CASSREYRRLSYEQYF	TGTGCCAGCAGCCGTGAATACAGGCGACTCTCCTACGAGCAGTACTTC
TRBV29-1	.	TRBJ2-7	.	CSVLRGELSYEQYF	TGCAGCGTGTTAAGGGGTGAATTGTCCTACGAGCAGTACTTC
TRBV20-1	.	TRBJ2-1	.	CSARHSYNEQFF	TGCAGTGCTAGACACTCCTACAATGAGCAGTTCTTC
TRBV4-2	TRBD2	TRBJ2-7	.	CASSPGAGEAYEQYF	TGTGCCAGCAGCCCCGGGGCGGGGGAGGCCTACGAGCAGTACTTC
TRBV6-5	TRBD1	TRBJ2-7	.	CASSQGQASYEQYF	TGTGCCAGCAGCCAGGGACAGGCCTCCTACGAGCAGTACTTC
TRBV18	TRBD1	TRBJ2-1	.	CASSPNAGTGALGEQFF	TGTGCCAGCTCGCCGAATGCCGGGACAGGGGCCCTTGGTGAGCAGTTCTTC
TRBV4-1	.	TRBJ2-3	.	CASSQGGDLSTDTQYF	TGCGCCAGCAGCCAAGGTGGCGACCTGAGCACAGATACGCAGTATTTT
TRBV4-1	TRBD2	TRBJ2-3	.	CASSQDPGGLSGTDTQYF	TGCGCCAGCAGCCAAGATCCGGGGGGGCTCTCCGGCACAGATACGCAGTATTTT
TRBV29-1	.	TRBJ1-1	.	CSVMEGLNTEAFF	TGCAGCGTAATGGAGGGCCTGAACACTGAAGCTTTCTTT
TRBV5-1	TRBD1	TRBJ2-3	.	CASSGQGDRTDTQYF	TGCGCCAGCAGCGGACAGGGGGATCGGACAGATACGCAGTATTTT